The rows below give T cell receptor beta chains drawn from one sample of a study of blood T cell repertoires in COVID-19. Profiling relied on immunoSEQ multiplex PCR, and the TCRdb table lists in-frame clones only, not all of them. The sample lists under 200,000 clones; 65% to 85% were seen once. The sequenced material came from PBMCs or T cells enriched from blood (not recorded which). The receptors derive from a woman between 50 and 59 years old in a cohort exposed to, infected with or recovered from COVID-19 (not recorded which). Both conserved end residues are part of each CDR3. The size entry is marked missing in some rows and otherwise reads once, few, many or a size class.

V gene: TRBV5-1; clone size: -; CDR3 protein: CASSLVRDRGYEQYF
V gene: TRBV7-3; clone size: once; CDR3 protein: CASSFGDRGSTDTQYF
V gene: TRBV9; clone size: -; CDR3 protein: CASSGGGSSGNTIYF
V gene: TRBV9; clone size: -; CDR3 protein: CASSVFGGPPAGELFF
V gene: TRBV6-2/TRBV6-3; clone size: -; CDR3 protein: CASTPQNSYEQYF
V gene: TRBV6-2/TRBV6-3; clone size: -; CDR3 protein: CASSYHQGTDTQYF
V gene: TRBV4-2; clone size: -; CDR3 protein: CASSQTRRLANYGYTF
V gene: TRBV5-6; clone size: -; CDR3 protein: CASSLGDRGRGGYTF
V gene: TRBV14; clone size: -; CDR3 protein: CASSLPGTVIGNTIYF
V gene: TRBV25-1; clone size: few; CDR3 protein: CASWDRNLNEQFF
V gene: TRBV7-2; clone size: -; CDR3 protein: CASSLALGREDGYTF
V gene: TRBV19; clone size: once; CDR3 protein: CASGGQGTF
V gene: TRBV7-2; clone size: -; CDR3 protein: CASSFERQTGVQYF
V gene: TRBV24-1; clone size: -; CDR3 protein: CATSDDPGNTGELFF
V gene: TRBV4-1; clone size: -; CDR3 protein: CASSQELSREQFF
V gene: TRBV18; clone size: once; CDR3 protein: CASSPSQGSQPQHF
V gene: TRBV6-2/TRBV6-3; clone size: -; CDR3 protein: CASSRRTGQASRNMNTEAFF
V gene: TRBV30; clone size: -; CDR3 protein: CAWSGVPLTHEQYF
V gene: TRBV21-1; clone size: -; CDR3 protein: CASSKVYCTSGSSGETQYF
V gene: TRBV28; clone size: -; CDR3 protein: CASILQGGNEKLFF
V gene: TRBV9; clone size: -; CDR3 protein: CASSVATDSADTQYF
V gene: TRBV7-6; clone size: -; CDR3 protein: CASRRGLAGGQETQYF
V gene: TRBV30; clone size: -; CDR3 protein: CAWRRRGTEKLFF
V gene: TRBV19; clone size: -; CDR3 protein: CASSIDRQWSSYNEQFF
V gene: TRBV7-2; clone size: -; CDR3 protein: CSSSPRGGANTGELFF
V gene: TRBV3-1/TRBV3-2; clone size: -; CDR3 protein: CASSPFLAGVTQYF
V gene: TRBV19; clone size: -; CDR3 protein: CASSPRRTGEQYF
V gene: TRBV19; clone size: -; CDR3 protein: CASSAEWPNNEQFF
V gene: TRBV5-6; clone size: -; CDR3 protein: CASSLWSLGQGANQPQHF
V gene: TRBV27; clone size: few; CDR3 protein: CASSSNPLTSGSSDTQYF
V gene: TRBV5-1; clone size: -; CDR3 protein: CASSLQGQGGKETQYF
V gene: TRBV7-2; clone size: -; CDR3 protein: CASSLMGLNYEQYF
V gene: TRBV27; clone size: -; CDR3 protein: CASSMDPTGQETQYF
V gene: TRBV19; clone size: -; CDR3 protein: CASSIPRDRGAYGYTF
V gene: TRBV6-5; clone size: -; CDR3 protein: CASSTYGETQYF
V gene: TRBV5-1; clone size: -; CDR3 protein: CASSLLPGQGNSGANVLTF
V gene: TRBV2; clone size: -; CDR3 protein: CASNSLAGSNNEQFF
V gene: TRBV28; clone size: -; CDR3 protein: CASESGGYNEQFF
V gene: TRBV4-2; clone size: -; CDR3 protein: CASSQMLAGNEQFF
V gene: TRBV19; clone size: -; CDR3 protein: CASSSSGQGNYGYTF
V gene: TRBV9; clone size: few; CDR3 protein: CASSVLAESYNEQFF
V gene: TRBV5-1; clone size: -; CDR3 protein: CASSLGDLLGGAETQYF